Below are 31 T cell receptor beta chains sequenced from a single sample in a study of blood T cells in healthy people across ages. With a J-beta primer mix and a sample-barcoded 5' primer, a second PCR ran roughly 6 to 12 cycles. TCRdb used MiXCR to reprocess the 5' RACE reads, holding one entry per CDR3 protein. There are approximately 580,000 distinct CDR3 sequences in the sample; approximately 25% occur only once, and 8.5% to 9.5% lies in the top ten. The data were also submitted as part of a second study, on T cells of mothers and their children.

The sample consisted of blood. Receptor source: a boy between 10 and 17 years old in good health.

The CDR3 reads CSASRQGTNEKLFF. The CDR3 nucleotides are TGCAGTGCTTCCCGACAGGGAACTAATGAAAAACTGTTTTTT. This chain joins TRBV20-1 and TRBJ1-4; 7 bases are shared with TRBD1. The CDR3 extends over 14 amino acids. V lost 5 bases to trimming and J lost 1 base; unmatched junction nucleotides: 4. CDR1 DFQATT and CDR2 SNEGSKA come from the germline V gene (reference sequence).

The V gene is TRBV28, the J gene TRBJ2-5, with TRBD2 as a possible D gene (6 bases). The CDR3 loop spans 15 amino acids. CDR1 and CDR2 from the germline V gene are MDHEN and SYDVKM. Trimming took off 3 bases at V and 5 bases at J, with 16 bases between the two ends. The CDR3 DNA is TGTGCCAGCAGTTTCGAGCGGGCCCGCTGGGAGACCCAGTACTTC. Translated: CASSFERARWETQYF.

The chain combines TRBV6-2 or TRBV6-3 with TRBJ2-5; TRBD1 is a possible D gene (5 bases). Matching the DNA end better, TRBJ2-7 makes the J call doubtful. The CDR3 runs 17 residues. CDR1 is MNHEY and CDR2 is SVGEGT in the germline V gene. The CDR3 nucleotides are TGTGCCAGCAGTTACTCGACTTCACAGGCCATGGCCTACGAGCAGTACTTC. Residues: CASSYSTSQAMAYEQYF.

This clonotype was recorded a few times. This chain uses TRBV20-1 with TRBJ2-2; a possible D gene is TRBD1 (6 bases). V shed 3 bases and J shed 5 bases, with 16 bases lying between them. The CDR3 totals 15 residues. CDR1 and CDR2 from the germline V gene are DFQATT and SNEGSKA (reference sequence). The DNA for the CDR3 is TGCAGTGCTAGTCTTTTGCACAGGGAGACCGGGGAGCTGTTTTTT. Translated: CSASLLHRETGELFF.

CDR3 loop: CASSSGEAKNIQYF. For the CDR3, the DNA is TGTGCCAGCTCCTCTGGGGAGGCCAAAAACATTCAGTACTTC. This chain joins TRBV7-9 and TRBJ2-4, with a possible D match to TRBD2 (5 bases). Germline values: CDR1 SEHNR, CDR2 FQNEAQ (reference sequence). V gave up 8 bases and J gave up 1 base, with 12 bases separating them. CDR3 length: 14 amino acids.

The rearrangement uses TRBV5-6 and TRBJ2-3, with TRBD1 matching 7 bases. The germline CDR1 and CDR2 sequences are SGHDT and YYEEEE. The CDR3 contains 13 residues. V shed 5 bases and J 6 bases; nucleotides not matched to a gene: 6. CDR3 nucleotides: TGTGCCAGCAGTTCAGAGGGGGCTGATACGCAGTATTTT. Protein sequence: CASSSEGADTQYF.

This clonotype was recorded at least ten times. The J gene is TRBJ2-7, the V gene TRBV5-1; D is ambiguous. Trimming left V 0 bases short and J 2 bases short, with 6 bases between. The CDR3 has 13 residues. Germline V gives CDR1 SGHRS, CDR2 YFSETQ. The CDR3, as DNA: TGCGCCAGCAGCTTGGGAGCCCCCTACGAGCAGTACTTC. It specifies CASSLGAPYEQYF.

The chain joins TRBV4-3 to TRBJ2-6, with D possibly matching TRBD1 (6 bases). The CDR3 loop spans 19 amino acids. The V and J ends lost 2 bases and 0 bases respectively, with 17 bases between them. Per the germline V gene, CDR1 is LGHNA and CDR2 is YSLEER. This chain's CDR3 is CASSQNQDSTISGANVLTF. CDR3 nucleotides: TGCGCCAGCAGCCAAAATCAGGACAGTACAATCTCTGGGGCCAACGTCCTGACTTTC.

This CDR3 reads CATQQAGLRNEQFF. CDR3 DNA: TGTGCCACCCAACAGGCCGGCCTAAGAAATGAGCAGTTCTTC. V is TRBV24-1 and J is TRBJ2-5; TRBD1 is a possible D gene (5 bases). TRBJ2-1 explains the end of the DNA better; the J call may be wrong. This CDR3 comprises 14 residues. The germline gives CDR1 KGHDR, CDR2 SFDVKD.

V gene TRBV9 combines with J gene TRBJ2-5; D is unclear. Trimming removed 0 bases from V and 10 bases from J, with 13 bases in between. Germline lookup yields CDR1 SGDLS and CDR2 YYNGEE. The CDR3 is 13 residues long. CDR3: CASSVGVQSDQYF. The CDR3 nucleotides are TGTGCCAGCAGCGTAGGTGTACAATCTGACCAGTACTTC.

This chain connects TRBV12-3 or TRBV12-4 to TRBJ2-1, with TRBD2 matching over 9 bases. This CDR3 has 15 amino acids. Trimming took 6 bases from V and 4 from J; bases not matched to a gene: 7. CDR3 region: CASRKGLALYNEQFF. DNA of the CDR3: TGTGCCAGCAGAAAGGGACTAGCTTTATACAATGAGCAGTTCTTC.

This clonotype has a count of ten or more. This rearrangement joins TRBV5-1 to TRBJ2-6; D unclear. This CDR3 is 17 amino acids long. Between the trimmed V and J ends, which lost 2 bases and 4 bases, there was a span of 16 bases. Germline CDR1 SGHRS, CDR2 YFSETQ. The CDR3 bases are TGCGCCAGCAGCTTAGGAACGGCTGAAGGAGGGGCCAACGTCCTGACTTTC. Its translation: CASSLGTAEGGANVLTF.

There are a few counts of this clonotype. This chain connects TRBV10-3 to TRBJ2-5; possible D gene TRBD1, 6 bases. Looked up from germline, CDR1 is ENHRY and CDR2 is SYGVKD. Trimming removed 3 bases at V and 0 bases at J, with 14 bases between. CDR3 length equals 16 residues. The CDR3 sequence is CAISDAAGAYQETQYF. Here the CDR3 DNA reads TGTGCCATCAGTGACGCAGCAGGGGCGTACCAAGAGACCCAGTACTTC.

V gene TRBV18 combines with J gene TRBJ1-1, with D perhaps matching TRBD1 (5 bases). Per the germline V gene, CDR1 is KGHSH and CDR2 is LQKENI. The CDR3 sequence is 16 residues long. Between the trimmed V and J ends, which lost 3 bases and 3 bases, there was a span of 17 bases. The CDR3 spells CASSPHQQVVDTEAFF. The CDR3 DNA follows: TGTGCCAGCTCACCCCACCAACAGGTGGTGGACACTGAAGCTTTCTTT.

This clonotype was observed a single time. The chain employs TRBV4-1 and TRBJ2-3; 9 bases fit TRBD2. Losses at the gene ends were 0 bases for V and 4 bases for J; bases not matched to a gene: 8. CDR1 is MGHRA, CDR2 YSYEKL, per germline. CDR3 length: 17 amino acids. The CDR3 spells CASSQDEWREGPDTQYF. The CDR3 DNA is TGCGCCAGCAGCCAAGATGAATGGCGGGAGGGACCAGATACGCAGTATTTT.

The chain recombines TRBV5-6 with TRBJ2-2, with 8 bases identical to TRBD1. J was trimmed by 1 base and V by 5 bases; bases with no gene match: 7. The CDR3 is 16 amino acids. CDR1 is SGHDT, CDR2 YYEEEE, per germline. The CDR3 DNA is TGTGCCAGCAGAAGTACAGGGGGTTGGAACACCGGGGAGCTGTTTTTT. This codes for CASRSTGGWNTGELFF.

This clonotype was picked up a small number of times. The chain couples TRBV7-2 to TRBJ2-1; 7 positions match TRBD2. V lost 6 bases and J lost 4; bases outside the gene matches: 3. Germline lookup yields CDR1 SGHTA and CDR2 FQGNSA. CDR3 length equals 13 residues. The CDR3 nucleotides are TGTGCCAGCAGGGGAGGGGTTTACAATGAGCAGTTCTTC. Translated, it gives CASRGGVYNEQFF.

This clonotype appeared a few times. CDR3 DNA sequence: TGTGCCAGCCGGGCCCCTGGAAACGAGCAGTACTTC. This encodes CASRAPGNEQYF. The chain links TRBV6-5 to TRBJ2-7; D not certain. Germline V gene data show CDR1 as MNHEY and CDR2 as SVGAGI. The CDR3 has 12 residues. Trimming stripped 8 bases from V and 5 bases from J, with 13 bases between.

This clonotype was found a few times. This chain connects TRBV28 to TRBJ1-1; TRBD1 is a possible D gene (5 bases). From germline, CDR1 is MDHEN and CDR2 SYDVKM. Trimming pared 3 bases from V and 7 bases from J, leaving 12 bases between. The CDR3 sequence is 13 residues long. The CDR3 DNA sequence: TGTGCCAGCAGTTTCTTTCGACAGTTTGAAGCTTTCTTT. Protein: CASSFFRQFEAFF.

A few counts support this clonotype. Germline is not matched at one junction end, which may reflect a read error. The V call is TRBV7-9, the J call TRBJ1-4, with 9 bases aligning to TRBD1. Germline loops: CDR1 SEHNR, CDR2 FQNEAQ (reference sequence). CDR3 length: 14 amino acids. The CDR3 loop reads CVSSLQTGGEKLFF. In DNA form, the CDR3 reads TGTGTCAGCAGCCTCCAGACAGGGGGTGAAAAACTGTTTTTT.

The chain combines TRBV29-1 with TRBJ1-1; D perhaps matches TRBD1 (6 bases). This CDR3 is 13 amino acids long. V was pared by 5 bases and J by 4 bases, with 14 bases between. Germline lookup yields CDR1 SQVTM and CDR2 ANQGSEA. CDR3 DNA: TGCAGCGTTTCTCTTGGCAGGGGCACTGAAGCTTTCTTT. Protein product: CSVSLGRGTEAFF.

In this sample, this clonotype turned up a few times. The rearrangement links TRBV4-3 to TRBJ2-5, with D possibly being TRBD1 or TRBD2 (5 bases each). CDR1 LGHNA and CDR2 YSLEER come from the germline V gene. CDR3 length: 16 amino acids. Deletions cut 0 bases from V and 1 base from J, with 12 bases between. CDR3 loop: CASSQDRWGSQETQYF. As DNA, the CDR3 is TGCGCCAGCAGCCAAGATCGGTGGGGGTCCCAAGAGACCCAGTACTTC.

The chain is built from TRBV4-2 and TRBJ2-7; 15 nucleotides match TRBD2. The V gene end was trimmed by 0 bases and the J gene end by 1 base; junction bases not matched to a gene: 16. The CDR3 has 22 residues. CDR1 is LGHNA, CDR2 YNFKEQ, per germline. The CDR3 here is CASSQDRLPGLAGGPESYEQYF. CDR3 nucleotide sequence: TGTGCCAGCAGCCAAGATCGACTCCCCGGACTAGCGGGAGGGCCGGAGTCCTACGAGCAGTACTTC.

The V and J genes are TRBV13 and TRBJ2-7; the D gene is possibly TRBD2 (6 bases). This CDR3 has 16 residues. V lost 4 bases, J lost 4 bases, and 20 bases lay in between. Germline CDR1 reads PRHDT; CDR2 reads FYEKMQ (reference sequence). The CDR3 sequence: CASSSPDGRELYEQYF. The CDR3 DNA reads TGTGCCAGCAGCTCCCCAGATGGTCGGGAGTTATACGAGCAGTACTTC.

J is TRBJ2-1 and V is TRBV7-2; 10 bases agree with TRBD2. Gene TRBJ2-7 matches the end of the DNA better, so the J call may be wrong. The CDR3 runs to 15 residues. Germline V gives CDR1 SGHTA, CDR2 FQGNSA. The CDR3 protein is CASGTSGASSYEQYF. For the CDR3, the DNA is TGTGCCAGCGGAACTAGCGGGGCGAGCTCCTACGAGCAGTACTTC.

The table lists this clonotype with a few counts. The chain joins TRBV7-2 to TRBJ2-5, with D tentatively TRBD1 (6 bases). The CDR3 contains 14 residues. CDR1 SGHTA and CDR2 FQGNSA come from the germline V gene. V was cut by 4 bases and J by 6 bases, with 15 bases left in between. CDR3 protein: CASSSVTGFQTQYF. The CDR3 DNA is TGTGCCAGCAGCTCTGTAACAGGGTTTCAGACCCAGTACTTC. The whole variable domain, filled in from reference TRBV7-2 and TRBJ2-5, reads GAGVSQSPSNKVTEKGKDVELRCDPISGHTALYWYRQSLGQGLEFLIYFQGNSAPDKSGLPSDRFSAERTGGSVSTLTIQRTQQEDSAVYLCASSSVTGFQTQYFGPGTRLLVL.

The table lists this clonotype with many counts. The rearrangement links TRBV29-1 to TRBJ2-6, with D perhaps assigned TRBD1 or TRBD2 (5 bases each). The germline gives CDR1 SQVTM, CDR2 ANQGSEA. The CDR3 loop spans 16 amino acids. Between the trimmed V and J ends, which lost 3 bases and 2 bases, there was a span of 14 bases. As DNA, the CDR3 is TGCAGCGTTGATGATTCTGGGGGAGCTGGGGCCAACGTCCTGACTTTC. It specifies CSVDDSGGAGANVLTF.

This clonotype was detected a few times. The chain links TRBV7-9 to TRBJ2-7, with D possibly being TRBD1 or TRBD2 (5 bases each). The length of the CDR3 is 19 residues. Germline CDR1 and CDR2: SEHNR and FQNEAQ (reference sequence). V lost 5 bases and J 2 bases, leaving 28 bases between the germline ends. CDR3 nucleotides: TGTGCCAGCAGCCTCAAACTGAGAGGACGGCCCGAGGGGCCCTACGAGCAGTACTTC. Translation gives CASSLKLRGRPEGPYEQYF.

This clonotype was detected only a few times. The CDR3 nucleotides read TGCGCCAGCAGCTTGGACAGTAGCTCCTACGAGCAGTACTTC. Amino acids: CASSLDSSSYEQYF. The V and J genes are TRBV5-1 and TRBJ2-7; D is ambiguous. V was shortened by 0 bases and J by 0 bases, with 7 bases between the two germline ends. The germline V gene encodes CDR1 SGHRS and CDR2 YFSETQ. The CDR3 runs to 14 residues.

This clonotype was picked up many times. V and J are TRBV5-5 and TRBJ2-5; D not certain. The CDR3 length is 13 residues. The germline V gene has CDR1 SGHKS and CDR2 YYEKEE (reference sequence). V lost 0 bases and J lost 4, with 7 bases in between. The CDR3 region has the DNA TGTGCCAGCAGCTTGGATGAAAGAGAGACCCAGTACTTC. Protein product: CASSLDERETQYF.

This sequence joins TRBV11-1 and TRBJ2-5; no definite D call. There are 17 residues in the CDR3. Trimming cost V 1 base and J 4 bases, with 19 bases left between them. Germline-derived CDR1 and CDR2 are SGHAT and FQDESV (reference sequence). The DNA of the CDR3 is TGTGCCAGCAGCTTAGGTCTATTTCGAGGACCCCGAGAGACCCAGTACTTC. This sequence encodes CASSLGLFRGPRETQYF. Full variable domain (missing parts from reference TRBV11-1 and TRBJ2-5): EAEVAQSPRYKITEKSQAVAFWCDPISGHATLYWYRQILGQGPELLVQFQDESVVDDSQLPKDRFSAERLKGVDSTLKIQPAELGDSAMYLCASSLGLFRGPRETQYFGPGTRLLVL.